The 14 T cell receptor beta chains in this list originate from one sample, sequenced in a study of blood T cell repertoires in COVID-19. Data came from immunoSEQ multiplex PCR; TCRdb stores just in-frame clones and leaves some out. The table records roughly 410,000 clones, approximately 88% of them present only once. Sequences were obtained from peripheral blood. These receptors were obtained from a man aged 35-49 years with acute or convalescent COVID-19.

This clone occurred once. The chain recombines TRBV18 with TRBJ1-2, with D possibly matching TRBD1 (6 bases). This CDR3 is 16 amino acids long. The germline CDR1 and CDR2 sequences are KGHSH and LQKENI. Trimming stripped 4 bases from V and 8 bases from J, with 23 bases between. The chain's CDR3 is CASSRGQQVGYMGYTF. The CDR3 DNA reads TGTGCCAGCTCACGCGGACAGCAGGTCGGGTATATGGGCTACACCTTC.

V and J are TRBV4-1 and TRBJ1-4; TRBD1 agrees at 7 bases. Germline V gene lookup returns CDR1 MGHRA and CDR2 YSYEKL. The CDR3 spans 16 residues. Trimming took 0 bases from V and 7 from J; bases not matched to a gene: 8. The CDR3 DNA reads TGCGCCAGCAGCCAAGAATCCCTCAGGGGGGCTGAAAAACTGTTTTTT. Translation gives CASSQESLRGAEKLFF.

The CDR3 DNA follows: TGTGCCACCAGTGATCGGAGCGGGGGGGCACCAGATACGCAGTATTTT. It specifies CATSDRSGGAPDTQYF. The chain recombines TRBV24-1 with TRBJ2-3; TRBD2 matches 10 bases. The V gene end was trimmed by 3 bases and the J gene end by 4 bases; junction bases not matched to a gene: 6. This CDR3 is built from 16 residues. Germline lookup yields CDR1 KGHDR and CDR2 SFDVKD.

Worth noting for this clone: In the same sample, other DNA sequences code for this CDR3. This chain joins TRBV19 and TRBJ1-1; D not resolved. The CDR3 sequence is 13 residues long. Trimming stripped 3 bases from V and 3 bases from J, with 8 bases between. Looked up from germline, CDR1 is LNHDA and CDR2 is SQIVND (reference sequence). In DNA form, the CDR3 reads TGTGCCAGTAGTATCCGGGGATACACTGAAGCTTTCTTT. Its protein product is CASSIRGYTEAFF.

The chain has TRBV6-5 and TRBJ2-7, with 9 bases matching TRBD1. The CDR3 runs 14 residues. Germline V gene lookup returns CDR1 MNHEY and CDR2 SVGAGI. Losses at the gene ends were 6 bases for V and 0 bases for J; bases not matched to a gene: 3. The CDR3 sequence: CASSSDRGSYEQYF. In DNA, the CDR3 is TGTGCCAGCAGCTCGGACAGGGGCTCCTACGAGCAGTACTTC.

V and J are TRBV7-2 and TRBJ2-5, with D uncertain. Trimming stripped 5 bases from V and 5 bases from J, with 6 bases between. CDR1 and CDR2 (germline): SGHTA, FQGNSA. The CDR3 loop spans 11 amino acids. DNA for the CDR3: TGTGCCAGCAGCCTAATGGAGACCCAGTACTTC. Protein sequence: CASSLMETQYF.

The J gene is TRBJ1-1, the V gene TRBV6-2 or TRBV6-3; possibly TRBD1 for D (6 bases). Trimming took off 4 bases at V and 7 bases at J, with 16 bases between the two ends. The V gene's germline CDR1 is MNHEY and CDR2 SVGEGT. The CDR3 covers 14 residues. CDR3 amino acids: CASSFEWTAIEAFF. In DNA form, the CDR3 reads TGTGCCAGCAGTTTTGAATGGACAGCCATTGAAGCTTTCTTT.

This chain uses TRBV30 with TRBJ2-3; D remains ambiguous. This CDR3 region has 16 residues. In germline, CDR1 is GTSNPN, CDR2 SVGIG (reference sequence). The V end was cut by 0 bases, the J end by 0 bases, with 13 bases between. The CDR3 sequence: CAWSVGGGGSTDTQYF. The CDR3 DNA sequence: TGTGCCTGGAGTGTAGGTGGTGGCGGTAGCACAGATACGCAGTATTTT.

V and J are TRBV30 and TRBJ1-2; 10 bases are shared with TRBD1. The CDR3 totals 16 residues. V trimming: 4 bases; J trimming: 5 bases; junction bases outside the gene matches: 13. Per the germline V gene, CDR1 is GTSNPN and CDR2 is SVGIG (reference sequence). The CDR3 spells CAWNAGQGSLGYGYTF. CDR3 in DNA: TGTGCCTGGAATGCGGGACAGGGGAGCTTGGGGTATGGCTACACCTTC.

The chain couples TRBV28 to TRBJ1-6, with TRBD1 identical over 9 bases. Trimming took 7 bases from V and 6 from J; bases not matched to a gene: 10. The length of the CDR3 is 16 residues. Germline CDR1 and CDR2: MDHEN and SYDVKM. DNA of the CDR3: TGTGCCAGCACCTTTAGACAGGGGGTGGGTAATTCACCCCTCCACTTT. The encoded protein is CASTFRQGVGNSPLHF.

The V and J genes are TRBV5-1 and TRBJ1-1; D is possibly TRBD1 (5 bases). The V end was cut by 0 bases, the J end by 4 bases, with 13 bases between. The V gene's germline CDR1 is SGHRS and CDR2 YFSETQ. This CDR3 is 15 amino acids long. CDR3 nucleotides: TGCGCCAGCAGCTTGGATCCAGGGTTAGCCACTGAAGCTTTCTTT. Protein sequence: CASSLDPGLATEAFF.

CDR3: CAISDETGDFQPQHF. The CDR3 region has the DNA TGTGCCATCAGTGATGAGACAGGGGATTTTCAGCCCCAGCATTTT. The J gene is TRBJ1-5, the V gene TRBV10-3, with 8 bases aligning to TRBD1. Germline loops: CDR1 ENHRY, CDR2 SYGVKD. CDR3 length: 15 residues. V was clipped by 3 bases and J by 6 bases; unmatched bases: 7.

This CDR3 reads CASSLPTGSNTGELFF. The CDR3 coding sequence is TGTGCCAGCAGTTTACCCACAGGGTCGAACACCGGGGAGCTGTTTTTT. The chain combines TRBV28 with TRBJ2-2; perhaps TRBD1 as D (6 bases). The CDR3 covers 16 residues. Germline V gives CDR1 MDHEN, CDR2 SYDVKM. With 2 bases removed from V and 0 bases from J, the gap between germline ends came to 10 bases.

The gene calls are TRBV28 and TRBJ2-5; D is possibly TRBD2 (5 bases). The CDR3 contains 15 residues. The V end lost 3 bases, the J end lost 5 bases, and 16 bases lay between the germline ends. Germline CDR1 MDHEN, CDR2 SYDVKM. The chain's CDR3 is CASSFLSLAEETQYF. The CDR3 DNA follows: TGTGCCAGCAGTTTCTTGTCTCTAGCAGAGGAGACCCAGTACTTC.